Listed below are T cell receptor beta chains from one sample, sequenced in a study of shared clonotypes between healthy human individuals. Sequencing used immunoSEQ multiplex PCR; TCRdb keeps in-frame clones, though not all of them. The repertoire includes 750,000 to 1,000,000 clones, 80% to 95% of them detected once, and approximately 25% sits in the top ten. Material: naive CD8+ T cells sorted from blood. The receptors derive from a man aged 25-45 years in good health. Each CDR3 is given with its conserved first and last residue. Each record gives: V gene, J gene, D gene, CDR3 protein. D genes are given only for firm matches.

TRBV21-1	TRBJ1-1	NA	CASSTAGDTEAFF
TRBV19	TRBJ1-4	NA	CATSMNRVEKLFF
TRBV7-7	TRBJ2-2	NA	CASSLGPGTGELFF
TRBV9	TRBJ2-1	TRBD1	CASGVPGQNYNEQFF
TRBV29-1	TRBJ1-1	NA	CSVATVSAEAFF
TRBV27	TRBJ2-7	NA	CASSLSRILNYEQYF
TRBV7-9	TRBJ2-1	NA	CASSFLLGDNEQFF
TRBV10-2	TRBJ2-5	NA	CASSESAGRFQETQYF
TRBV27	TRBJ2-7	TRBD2	CASSASSGRFYEQYF
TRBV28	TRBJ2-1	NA	CASSTPGRPGEQFF
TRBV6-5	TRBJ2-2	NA	CASSYPTKTRTGELFF
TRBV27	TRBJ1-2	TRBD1	CASSPDRGGFSGYTF
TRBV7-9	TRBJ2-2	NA	CASKGEGAIWVTGELFF
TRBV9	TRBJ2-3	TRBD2	CASSVASGTSPSDTQYF
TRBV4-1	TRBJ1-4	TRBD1	CASSPRQGAEKLFF
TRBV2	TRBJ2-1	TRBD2	CASSGGYGMAGGHYNEQFF
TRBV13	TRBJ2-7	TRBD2	CASSGTSGPFEQYF
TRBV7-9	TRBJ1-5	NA	CASSFVDSNQPQHF
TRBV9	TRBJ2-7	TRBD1	CASSAFSGTASYEQYF
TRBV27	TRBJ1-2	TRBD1	CAKPGQGDCLYGYTF
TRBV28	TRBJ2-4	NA	CASNPLAKNIQYF
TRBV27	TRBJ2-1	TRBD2	CASSPPAGVGYNEQFF
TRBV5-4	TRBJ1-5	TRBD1	CASSLVVTGMSDQPQHF
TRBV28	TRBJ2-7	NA	CASSPLGGTPSYEQYF
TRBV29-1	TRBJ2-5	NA	CSVDSLTLGYFQETQYF
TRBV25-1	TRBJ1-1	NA	CASSVSVFEAFF
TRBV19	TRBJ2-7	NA	CASSIVGGAYEQYF
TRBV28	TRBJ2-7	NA	CASSLVGTSYEQYF
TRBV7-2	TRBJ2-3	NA	CASSLGVTNTDTQYF
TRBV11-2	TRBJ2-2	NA	CASREAGAPPNTGELLF
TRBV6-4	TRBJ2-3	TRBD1	CASSDSPTGATQYF
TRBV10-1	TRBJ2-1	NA	CASSLATYNEQFF
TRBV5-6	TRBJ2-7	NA	CASSLGGFSYEQYF
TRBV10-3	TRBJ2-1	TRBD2	CAISEFGLAGSGDEQFF
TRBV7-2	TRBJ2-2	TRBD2	CASSLNPGLVRAGELFF
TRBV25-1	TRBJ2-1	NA	CASSETRTNYNEQFF
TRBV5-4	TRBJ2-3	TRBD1	CASSLGQGADTQYF
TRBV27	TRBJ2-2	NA	CASRPIINTGELFF
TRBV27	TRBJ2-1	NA	CASSQGHEQFF
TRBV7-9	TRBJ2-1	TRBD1	CASSFSQGAGNEQFF
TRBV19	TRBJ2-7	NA	CASGPGDHEQYF
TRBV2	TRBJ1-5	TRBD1	CASRVGTVEPQHF
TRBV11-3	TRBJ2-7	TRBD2	CASSTYLLRTSGRGEQYF
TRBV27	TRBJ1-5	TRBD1	CASSPTGAGQPQHF
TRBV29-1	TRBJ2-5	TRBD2	CSVTTLAGGTETQYF
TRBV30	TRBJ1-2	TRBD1	CAWYWTGHNYGYTF
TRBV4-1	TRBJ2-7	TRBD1	CASSLGQGLDEQYF
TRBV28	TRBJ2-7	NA	CASSLPGIYEQYF
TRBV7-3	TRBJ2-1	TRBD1	CASSLIRQGPNEQFF
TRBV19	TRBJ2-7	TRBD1	CASSPGQGYYEQYF
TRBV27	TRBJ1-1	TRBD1	CASRLTGGGKRTEAFF
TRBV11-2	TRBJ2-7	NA	CASSLGSSGFYEQYF
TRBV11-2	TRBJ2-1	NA	CASGGESASYNEQFF
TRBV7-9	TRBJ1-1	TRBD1	CASSLAGQIIMNTEAFF